In its sample, the clone carrying this T cell receptor (beta chain) was seen once. What it recognizes is unknown. There are 16 residues in the CDR3. V was pared by 6 bases and J by 2 bases, with 7 bases of the junction left unmatched. CDR1 is LNHDA and CDR2 is SQIVND in the germline V gene (reference sequence). Treatment of the sample: approximately nine-day PBMC culture with coronavirus spike peptide pools or control peptides (ViraFEST assay). The authors cultured around 2.1 million PBMCs per well with about 10 IU/ml IL-2 and about 10 ug/ml peptide pools. An Oncomine TCR Beta short-read assay was used to sequence the DNA from cultured CD4+ T cells. Genomic DNA was taken out of cultured CD4+ T cells by extraction. TCRdb ran MiXCR on the PCR reads and lists one entry per CDR3 protein. The repertoire has around 15,000 distinct CDR3 sequences, 53% of them found once; the top ten carry around 10%. The data belong to a study of vaccination and CD4 T cells after COVID-19. At the level of the study: Post-COVID draws followed diagnosis by a median roughly 93 days (range 35 to 161).

The sample was CD4+ T cells from blood, cultured in vitro. The J gene is TRBJ2-3, the V gene TRBV19; 11 bases are shared with TRBD2. This TCR derives from a human donor who had recovered from COVID-19. The CDR3 DNA reads as TGTGCCAGTAGAAGAACTAGCGGGAGCGACACAGATACGCAGTATTTT. It is translated as CASRRTSGSDTDTQYF.